The sequence of this T cell receptor beta chain was determined in a study of cytomegalovirus exposure and HLA in healthy donors. Study results and limitations: Earlier analysis looked at TCR beta V segments, and most were productive about 87% or about 30% of the time. Later analysis showed most CMV-associated TCR beta chains appearing HLA-restricted. The Asian-associated ancestry cluster reportedly had fewer N-insertions than the roughly 670-donor mean in a later analysis.

The germline V gene has CDR1 MNHEY and CDR2 SMNVEV (reference sequence). This CDR3 is built from 12 residues. Trimming took 4 bases from V and 7 from J, leaving 10 bases between them. Primers for the PCR totalled 60 Vbeta and 13 Jbeta. Clones were sequenced by immunoSEQ multiplex PCR, and TCRdb holds only the in-frame ones, with some missing. Of some 200,000 clones detected, around 80% appear once; the ten largest clones hold 6.3%. In the case of this clone: Its antigen is currently unknown.

This chain links TRBV27 with TRBJ1-1, with D unclear. Material for sequencing was PBMCs. This TCR derives from a man aged 40-49 years in good health and CMV-seropositive. The CDR3 is CASSSTAGEAFF. In DNA form, the CDR3 reads TGTGCCAGCAGTTCCACGGCAGGTGAAGCTTTCTTT.